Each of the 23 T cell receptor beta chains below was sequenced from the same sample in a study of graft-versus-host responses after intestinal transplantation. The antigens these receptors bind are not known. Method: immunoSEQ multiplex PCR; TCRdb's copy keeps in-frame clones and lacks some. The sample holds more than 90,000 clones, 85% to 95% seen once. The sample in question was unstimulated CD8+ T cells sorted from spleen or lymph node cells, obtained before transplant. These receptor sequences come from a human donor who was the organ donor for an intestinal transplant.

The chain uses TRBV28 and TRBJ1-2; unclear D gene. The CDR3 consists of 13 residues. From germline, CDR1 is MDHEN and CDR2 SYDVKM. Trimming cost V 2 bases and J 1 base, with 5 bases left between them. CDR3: CASSLGVNYGYTF. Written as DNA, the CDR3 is TGTGCCAGCAGTTTAGGAGTTAACTATGGCTACACCTTC.

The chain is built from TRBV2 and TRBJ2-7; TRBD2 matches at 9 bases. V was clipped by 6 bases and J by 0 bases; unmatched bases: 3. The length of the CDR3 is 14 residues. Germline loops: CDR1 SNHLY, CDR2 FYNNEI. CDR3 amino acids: CASRAGGGSYEQYF. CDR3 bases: TGTGCCAGCAGGGCGGGGGGGGGCTCCTACGAGCAGTACTTC.

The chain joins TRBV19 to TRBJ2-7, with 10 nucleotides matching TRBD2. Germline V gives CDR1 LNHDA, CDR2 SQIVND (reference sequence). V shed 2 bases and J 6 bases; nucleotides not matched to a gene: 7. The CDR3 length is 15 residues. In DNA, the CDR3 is TGTGCCAGTAGTATATCGGCTAGCGGGAGAACCGAGCAGTACTTC. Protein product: CASSISASGRTEQYF.

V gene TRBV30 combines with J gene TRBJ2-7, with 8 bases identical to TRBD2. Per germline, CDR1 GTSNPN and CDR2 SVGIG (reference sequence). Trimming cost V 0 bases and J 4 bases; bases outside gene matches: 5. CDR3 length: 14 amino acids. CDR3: CAWSVAGGLYEQYF. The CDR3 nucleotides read TGTGCCTGGAGTGTTGCGGGAGGCCTATACGAGCAGTACTTC.

DNA of the CDR3: TGTGCCAGCAGGAACCCTTTCTACAATGAGCAGTTCTTC. Translation: CASRNPFYNEQFF. The rearrangement links TRBV7-9 to TRBJ2-1; D gene uncertain. The CDR3 contains 13 residues. From germline, CDR1 is SEHNR and CDR2 FQNEAQ (reference sequence). Deletions cut 6 bases from V and 3 bases from J, with 9 bases between. The whole variable domain, filled in from reference TRBV7-9 and TRBJ2-1, reads DTGVSQNPRHKITKRGQNVTFRCDPISEHNRLYWYRQTLGQGPEFLTYFQNEAQLEKSRLLSDRFSAERPKGSFSTLEIQRTEQGDSAMYLCASRNPFYNEQFFGPGTRLTVL.

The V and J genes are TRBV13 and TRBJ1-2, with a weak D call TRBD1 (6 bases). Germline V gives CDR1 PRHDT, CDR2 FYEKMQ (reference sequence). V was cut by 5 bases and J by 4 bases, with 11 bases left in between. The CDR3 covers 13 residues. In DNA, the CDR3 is TGTGCCAGCAGCCCTCAGGACAGCTATGGCTACACCTTC. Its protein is CASSPQDSYGYTF. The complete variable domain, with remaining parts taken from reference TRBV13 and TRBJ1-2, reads AAGVIQSPRHLIKEKRETATLKCYPIPRHDTVYWYQQGPGQDPQFLISFYEKMQSDKGSIPDRFSAQQFSDYHSELNMSSLELGDSALYFCASSPQDSYGYTFGSGTRLTVV.

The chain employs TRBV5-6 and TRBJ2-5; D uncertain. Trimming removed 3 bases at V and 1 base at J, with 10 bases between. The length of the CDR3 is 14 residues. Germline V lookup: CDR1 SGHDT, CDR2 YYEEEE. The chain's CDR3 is CASSSQWSQETQYF. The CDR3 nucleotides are TGTGCCAGCAGCTCCCAGTGGAGCCAAGAGACCCAGTACTTC.

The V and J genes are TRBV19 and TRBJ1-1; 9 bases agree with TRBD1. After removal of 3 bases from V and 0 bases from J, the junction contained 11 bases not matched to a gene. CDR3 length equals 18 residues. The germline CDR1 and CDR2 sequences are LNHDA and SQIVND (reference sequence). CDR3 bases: TGTGCCAGTAGTATCGGCCGGGACAGGGTACGCTTGAACACTGAAGCTTTCTTT. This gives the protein CASSIGRDRVRLNTEAFF.

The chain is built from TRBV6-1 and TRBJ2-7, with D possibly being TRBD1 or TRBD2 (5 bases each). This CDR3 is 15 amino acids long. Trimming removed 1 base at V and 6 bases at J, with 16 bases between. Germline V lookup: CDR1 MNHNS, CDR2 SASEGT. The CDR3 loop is CASSEGEPGPREQYF. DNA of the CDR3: TGTGCCAGCAGTGAAGGGGAACCGGGACCCCGCGAGCAGTACTTC.

The CDR3 DNA reads as TGTGCCAGCAGCTTTAGTGGGCAGCCCCAGCATTTT. Protein sequence: CASSFSGQPQHF. The chain combines TRBV13 with TRBJ1-5, with D hard to call. Germline loops: CDR1 PRHDT, CDR2 FYEKMQ (reference sequence). The ends were cut back, 3 bases at V and 7 bases at J, with 7 bases in the middle. CDR3 length: 12 residues.

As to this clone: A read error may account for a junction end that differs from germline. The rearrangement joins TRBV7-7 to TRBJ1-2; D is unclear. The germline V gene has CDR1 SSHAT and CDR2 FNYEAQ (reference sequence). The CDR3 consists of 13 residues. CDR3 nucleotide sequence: TGTGCTAGCAATGGGCAGCGCGGGTATGGCTACACCTTC. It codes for CASNGQRGYGYTF.

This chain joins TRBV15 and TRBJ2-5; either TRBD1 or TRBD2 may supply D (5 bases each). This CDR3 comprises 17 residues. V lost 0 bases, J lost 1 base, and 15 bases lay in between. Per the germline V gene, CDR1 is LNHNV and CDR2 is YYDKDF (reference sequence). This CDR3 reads CATSRDDGARGQETQYF. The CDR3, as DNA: TGTGCCACCAGCAGAGATGACGGGGCACGGGGCCAAGAGACCCAGTACTTC.

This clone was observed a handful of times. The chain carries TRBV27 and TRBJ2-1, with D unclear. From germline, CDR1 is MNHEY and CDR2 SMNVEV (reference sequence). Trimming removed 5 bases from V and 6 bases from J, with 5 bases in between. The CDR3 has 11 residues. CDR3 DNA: TGTGCCAGCAGTCCGTTCAATGAGCAGTTCTTC. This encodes CASSPFNEQFF.

CDR3: CAWRDRGAGTEAFF. CDR3 nucleotides: TGTGCCTGGAGAGACCGGGGGGCTGGCACTGAAGCTTTCTTT. The rearrangement links TRBV30 to TRBJ1-1; perhaps TRBD1 as D (6 bases). The V gene lost 3 bases and the J gene lost 4 bases, with 15 bases spanning the gap. CDR3 length equals 14 residues. Looked up from germline, CDR1 is GTSNPN and CDR2 is SVGIG (reference sequence). The variable domain in full, completed from reference TRBV30 and TRBJ1-1, reads SQTIHQWPATLVQPVGSPLSLECTVEGTSNPNLYWYRQAAGRGLQLLFYSVGIGQISSEVPQNLSASRPQDRQFILSSKKLLLSDSGFYLCAWRDRGAGTEAFFGQGTRLTVV.

The DNA of the CDR3 is TGTGCCAGCAGCCCTGGACAGGGTAGCTATGGCTACACCTTC. Translation gives CASSPGQGSYGYTF. This sequence joins TRBV13 and TRBJ1-2; 8 nucleotides match TRBD1. Germline CDR1 reads PRHDT; CDR2 reads FYEKMQ (reference sequence). The CDR3 is made up of 14 amino acids. V lost 5 bases and J lost 4; bases outside the gene matches: 6.

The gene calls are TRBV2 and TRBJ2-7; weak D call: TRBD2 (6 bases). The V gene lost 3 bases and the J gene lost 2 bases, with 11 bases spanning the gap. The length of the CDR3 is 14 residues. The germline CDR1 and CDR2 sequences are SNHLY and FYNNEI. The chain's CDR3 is CASSERGLPYEQYF. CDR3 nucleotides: TGTGCCAGCAGTGAGCGGGGACTGCCCTACGAGCAGTACTTC.

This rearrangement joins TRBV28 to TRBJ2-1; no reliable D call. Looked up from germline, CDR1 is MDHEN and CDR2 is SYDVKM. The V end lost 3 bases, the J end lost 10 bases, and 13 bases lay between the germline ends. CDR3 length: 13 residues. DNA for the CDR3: TGTGCCAGCAGTTTTACTACGACCGGGGAGCAGTTCTTC. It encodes CASSFTTTGEQFF.

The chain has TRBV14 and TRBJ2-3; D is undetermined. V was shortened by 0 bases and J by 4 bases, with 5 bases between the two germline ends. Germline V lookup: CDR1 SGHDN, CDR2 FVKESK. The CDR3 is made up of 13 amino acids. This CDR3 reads CASSQDLSDTQYF. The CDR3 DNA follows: TGTGCCAGCAGCCAAGATTTGTCAGATACGCAGTATTTT. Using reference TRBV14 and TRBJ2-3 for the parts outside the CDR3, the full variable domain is EAGVTQFPSHSVIEKGQTVTLRCDPISGHDNLYWYRRVMGKEIKFLLHFVKESKQDESGMPNNRFLAERTGGTYSTLKVQPAELEDSGVYFCASSQDLSDTQYFGPGTRLTVL.

Here the CDR3 reads CASSPPGGGYTDTQYF. DNA of the CDR3: TGTGCCAGCAGTCCCCCCGGGGGAGGGTACACAGATACGCAGTATTTT. The V and J genes are TRBV28 and TRBJ2-3; TRBD2 matches 7 bases. Germline CDR1 and CDR2: MDHEN and SYDVKM. V lost 5 bases and J lost 2; bases outside the gene matches: 10. This CDR3 is 16 amino acids long.

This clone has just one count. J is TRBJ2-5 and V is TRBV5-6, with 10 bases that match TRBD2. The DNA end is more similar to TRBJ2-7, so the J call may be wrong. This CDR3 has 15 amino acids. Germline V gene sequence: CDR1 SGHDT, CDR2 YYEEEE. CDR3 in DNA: TGTGCCAGCAGCTTGGGAGGGACTAGCGCCTACGAGCAGTACTTC. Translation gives CASSLGGTSAYEQYF.

The CDR3 is CASSFPGTPYYGYTF. The CDR3, as DNA: TGTGCCAGCAGCTTCCCGGGGACACCGTACTATGGCTACACCTTC. This rearrangement joins TRBV7-9 to TRBJ1-2; the D gene is possibly TRBD1 (6 bases). CDR1 is SEHNR, CDR2 FQNEAQ, per germline (reference sequence). CDR3 length: 15 residues. Deletions cut 3 bases from V and 3 bases from J, with 14 bases between.

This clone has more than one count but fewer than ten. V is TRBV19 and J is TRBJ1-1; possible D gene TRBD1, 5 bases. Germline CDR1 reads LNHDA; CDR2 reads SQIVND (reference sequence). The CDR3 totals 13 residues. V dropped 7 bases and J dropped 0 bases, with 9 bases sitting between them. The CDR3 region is CASIGGLNTEAFF. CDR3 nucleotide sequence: TGTGCCAGTATTGGGGGATTGAACACTGAAGCTTTCTTT. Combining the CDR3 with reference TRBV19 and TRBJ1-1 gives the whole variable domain DGGITQSPKYLFRKEGQNVTLSCEQNLNHDAMYWYRQDPGQGLRLIYYSQIVNDFQKGDIAEGYSVSREKKESFPLTVTSAQKNPTAFYLCASIGGLNTEAFFGQGTRLTVV.

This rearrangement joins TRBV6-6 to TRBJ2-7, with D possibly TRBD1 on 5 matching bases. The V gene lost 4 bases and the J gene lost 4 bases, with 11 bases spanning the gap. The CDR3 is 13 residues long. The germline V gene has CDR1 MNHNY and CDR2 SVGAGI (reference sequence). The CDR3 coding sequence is TGTGCCAGCAGTTCAGGGTTTCAGTACGAGCAGTACTTC. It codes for CASSSGFQYEQYF.